Listed here is a single TCR beta chain. This entry belongs to a study of T cell responses to AZD1222 COVID-19 vaccine. CDR1 is SGHVS, CDR2 FNYEAQ, per germline. The CDR3 runs 17 residues. V shed 4 bases and J 0 bases; nucleotides not matched to a gene: 9. The protocol was immunoSEQ multiplex PCR, while the TCRdb copy is restricted to in-frame clones and leaves out a portion. The table includes approximately 70,000 clones, 80% detected once. The sample consisted of peripheral blood, taken 28 days after the second AZD1222 dose. The chain recombines TRBV7-6 with TRBJ1-3, with 7 bases fitting TRBD1. The receptor's source is an adult who received the AZD1222 COVID-19 vaccine. This chain's CDR3 is CASSSTTGTDSGNTIYF. The CDR3 nucleotides are TGTGCCAGCAGCTCGACCACCGGGACAGACTCTGGAAACACCATATATTTT.